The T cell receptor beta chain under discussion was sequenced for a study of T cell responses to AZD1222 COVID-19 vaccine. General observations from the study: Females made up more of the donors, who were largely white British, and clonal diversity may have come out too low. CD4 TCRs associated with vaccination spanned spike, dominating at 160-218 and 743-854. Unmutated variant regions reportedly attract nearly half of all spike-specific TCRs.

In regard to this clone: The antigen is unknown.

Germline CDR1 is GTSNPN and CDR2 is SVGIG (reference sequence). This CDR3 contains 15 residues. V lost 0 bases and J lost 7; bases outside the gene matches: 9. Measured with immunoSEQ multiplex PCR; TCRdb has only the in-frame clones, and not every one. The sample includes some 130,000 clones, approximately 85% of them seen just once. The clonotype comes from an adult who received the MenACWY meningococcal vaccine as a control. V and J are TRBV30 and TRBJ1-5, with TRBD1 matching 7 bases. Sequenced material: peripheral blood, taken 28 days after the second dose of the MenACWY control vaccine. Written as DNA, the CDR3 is TGTGCCTGGAGTGTCGGGTCCAGGGGGGAACAGCCCCAGCATTTT. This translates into CAWSVGSRGEQPQHF.